Here is one T cell receptor beta chain with its context. Primers: 60 Vbeta forward and 13 Jbeta reverse. Here immunoSEQ multiplex PCR was the method, and the copy in TCRdb shows in-frame clones only, minus some. The repertoire has roughly 180,000 clones, around four fifths of them found once; the top ten carry roughly 3.7%. These data belong to a study of cytomegalovirus exposure and HLA in healthy donors. Per germline, CDR1 MNHEY and CDR2 SMNVEV (reference sequence). The CDR3 is made up of 13 amino acids. Trimming pared 5 bases from V and 1 base from J, leaving 8 bases between. The sample was PBMCs. The TCR was taken from a woman aged 60-75 years in good health and CMV-seropositive. The chain has TRBV27 and TRBJ2-5, with a weak D call TRBD1 (6 bases). CDR3 sequence reads: CASSPDSQETQYF. In DNA form, the CDR3 reads TGTGCCAGCAGTCCGGACAGCCAAGAGACCCAGTACTTC.